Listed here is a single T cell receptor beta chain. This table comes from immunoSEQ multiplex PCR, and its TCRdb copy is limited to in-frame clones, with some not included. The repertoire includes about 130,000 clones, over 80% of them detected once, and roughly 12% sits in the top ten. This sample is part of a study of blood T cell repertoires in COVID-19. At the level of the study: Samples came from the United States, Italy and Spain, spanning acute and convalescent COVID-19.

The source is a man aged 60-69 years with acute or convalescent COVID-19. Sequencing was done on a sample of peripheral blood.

In DNA, the CDR3 is TGTGCCAGCAGTTTATTGCCAGGGGGGAGGTATGGCTACACCTTC. Protein sequence: CASSLLPGGRYGYTF. The V gene is TRBV28, the J gene TRBJ1-2, with TRBD1 matching 7 bases. The V gene's germline CDR1 is MDHEN and CDR2 SYDVKM. V lost 1 base and J lost 5; bases outside the gene matches: 7. The CDR3 consists of 15 residues.